The 26 T cell receptor beta chains given below trace back to one sample, sequenced in a study of shared clonotypes between healthy human individuals. Data came from immunoSEQ multiplex PCR; TCRdb stores just in-frame clones and leaves some out. The sample has 550,000 to 800,000 clones, 90% seen once. The sample comprised memory CD8+ T cells from PBMCs. Described subset: CD45RO+ cells pooled with CCR7-negative TemRA cells. The receptors derive from a man between 18 and 35 years old in good health. Some clones in this sample may be carry-over from other donors' samples.

Remarks on this clone: The same CDR3 arises from other DNA sequences in this sample as well. The chain carries TRBV28 and TRBJ1-5; D is unclear. Trimming left V 2 bases short and J 0 bases short, with 5 bases between. This CDR3 has 14 amino acids. The germline V gene has CDR1 MDHEN and CDR2 SYDVKM. The CDR3 DNA reads as TGTGCCAGCAGTTTACCCGCTAGCAATCAGCCCCAGCATTTT. It codes for CASSLPASNQPQHF. Based on the CDR3 plus reference TRBV28 and TRBJ1-5, the full variable domain is DVKVTQSSRYLVKRTGEKVFLECVQDMDHENMFWYRQDPGLGLRLIYFSYDVKMKEKGDIPEGYSVSREKKERFSLILESASTNQTSMYLCASSLPASNQPQHFGDGTRLSIL.

The chain joins TRBV6-6 to TRBJ1-2; TRBD1 is a possible D gene (5 bases). The CDR3 is 16 amino acids. Germline lookup yields CDR1 MNHNY and CDR2 SVGAGI (reference sequence). V was pared by 5 bases and J by 1 base, with 17 bases between. For the CDR3, the DNA is TGTGCCAGCAGTCCGAACTATCAGGGAAATAACTATGGCTACACCTTC. Translated, it gives CASSPNYQGNNYGYTF.

The chain uses TRBV6-5 and TRBJ2-1; D call uncertain. The CDR3 is 14 amino acids. V lost 5 bases to trimming and J lost 6 bases, with 14 bases between them. CDR1 MNHEY and CDR2 SVGAGI come from the germline V gene. Written as DNA, the CDR3 is TGTGCCAGCAGTCCCCTCCCACGTGTCAATGAGCAGTTCTTC. This sequence encodes CASSPLPRVNEQFF.

This chain joins TRBV14 and TRBJ2-1; 9 bases are a match to TRBD2. J lost 1 base, V lost 4 bases, and 5 bases had no gene match. Germline V gene lookup returns CDR1 SGHDN and CDR2 FVKESK. The CDR3 has 16 residues. The CDR3 region has the DNA TGTGCCAGCAGCCCCCGTCTAGCGGGATCCTACAATGAGCAGTTCTTC. This codes for CASSPRLAGSYNEQFF.

V is TRBV5-1 and J is TRBJ2-3; the match to TRBD2 covers 11 bases. The ends lost 1 base at V and 4 bases at J; junction bases unmatched: 2. CDR1 is SGHRS and CDR2 is YFSETQ in the germline V gene. This CDR3 comprises 15 residues. As DNA, the CDR3 is TGCGCCAGCAGCTTGACTAGCGGGAGCGCAGATACGCAGTATTTT. As protein: CASSLTSGSADTQYF.

A single count supports this clone. At the DNA level, this CDR3 is encoded by other sequences in the same sample as well. The CDR3 loop is CASSLAGGPYNEQFF. CDR3 bases: TGTGCCAGCAGTTTAGCGGGAGGACCCTACAATGAGCAGTTCTTC. The gene calls are TRBV27 and TRBJ2-1; 8 bases line up with TRBD2. The CDR3 is 15 residues long. Germline lookup yields CDR1 MNHEY and CDR2 SMNVEV (reference sequence). J lost 2 bases, V lost 2 bases, and 2 bases had no gene match.

This sequence joins TRBV5-5 and TRBJ2-7; 10 positions match TRBD2. Germline-derived CDR1 and CDR2 are SGHKS and YYEKEE (reference sequence). After removal of 4 bases from V and 4 bases from J, the junction contained 8 bases not matched to a gene. CDR3 length equals 15 residues. CDR3 sequence reads: CASSPIRTSGYEQYF. Written as DNA, the CDR3 is TGTGCCAGCAGCCCCATACGGACTAGCGGATACGAGCAGTACTTC.

This chain uses TRBV10-3 with TRBJ1-1; possible D gene TRBD1, 5 bases. The CDR3 is 16 residues long. The V gene lost 0 bases and the J gene lost 7 bases, with 18 bases spanning the gap. The germline gives CDR1 ENHRY, CDR2 SYGVKD. The CDR3 protein is CAISESRETRQFEAFF. As DNA, the CDR3 is TGTGCCATCAGTGAGTCCCGCGAAACCAGACAGTTTGAAGCTTTCTTT.

This chain joins TRBV15 and TRBJ2-7, with 7 nucleotides matching TRBD2. The CDR3 contains 13 residues. J was trimmed by 3 bases and V by 8 bases; bases with no gene match: 7. Germline V gene lookup returns CDR1 LNHNV and CDR2 YYDKDF (reference sequence). CDR3 nucleotide sequence: TGTGCCACCGGCCTGGGGGGGTACTACGAGCAGTACTTC. Its protein product is CATGLGGYYEQYF.

This chain links TRBV10-1 with TRBJ2-7; 11 nucleotides agree with TRBD1. Germline V gene lookup returns CDR1 WNHNN and CDR2 SYGVQD (reference sequence). Trimming removed 5 bases from V and 6 bases from J; junction bases left unmatched: 6. CDR3 length: 14 amino acids. The DNA of the CDR3 is TGCGCCAGCAGTACCGGACAGGGGGCTGTCGAGCAGTACTTC. Amino acid sequence: CASSTGQGAVEQYF.

The chain is built from TRBV6-1 and TRBJ2-2, with 9 bases fitting TRBD1. Germline V lookup: CDR1 MNHNS, CDR2 SASEGT. The CDR3 extends over 14 amino acids. With V trimmed by 8 bases and J by 3 bases, 4 bases remained unmatched. CDR3 amino acids: CASSGQGDTGELFF. CDR3 nucleotide sequence: TGTGCCAGCTCGGGACAGGGTGACACCGGGGAGCTGTTTTTT.

The chain couples TRBV6-5 to TRBJ2-7; D is possibly TRBD2 (6 bases). The CDR3 contains 14 residues. Germline assignment: CDR1 MNHEY and CDR2 SVGAGI. Deletions cut 10 bases from V and 2 bases from J, with 18 bases between. In DNA form, the CDR3 reads TGTGCCACAGGAGGGCGGGATAAACCCTACGAGCAGTACTTC. It encodes CATGGRDKPYEQYF.

This clone was seen only once. The same CDR3 can be traced to other DNA sequences in this sample. V and J are TRBV28 and TRBJ2-7; tentative D call: TRBD2 (5 bases). The ends were cut back, 6 bases at V and 0 bases at J, with 12 bases in the middle. The CDR3 totals 14 residues. Germline CDR1 reads MDHEN; CDR2 reads SYDVKM. CDR3 loop: CASSGRDSSYEQYF. The CDR3 region has the DNA TGTGCCAGCAGCGGACGGGATAGCTCCTACGAGCAGTACTTC.

This clone has just a few counts. The V call is TRBV10-3, the J call TRBJ1-5, with a weak D call TRBD1 (6 bases). This CDR3 is built from 15 residues. Trimming took 0 bases from V and 1 from J, leaving 7 bases between them. CDR1 is ENHRY and CDR2 is SYGVKD in the germline V gene. The CDR3 here is CAISESDRSNQPQHF. In DNA form, the CDR3 reads TGTGCCATCAGTGAGTCGGACAGAAGCAATCAGCCCCAGCATTTT.

To note about this clone: The same CDR3 can be traced to other DNA sequences in this sample. The V and J genes are TRBV9 and TRBJ2-7, with 9 nucleotides matching TRBD1. Per germline, CDR1 SGDLS and CDR2 YYNGEE. Germline trimming cut 0 bases from V and 3 bases from J; bases unmatched to any gene: 1. The CDR3 covers 14 residues. The chain's CDR3 is CASSVEGQGYEQYF. CDR3 nucleotide sequence: TGTGCCAGCAGCGTAGAGGGACAGGGCTACGAGCAGTACTTC.

The chain has TRBV28 and TRBJ2-3; TRBD2 is a possible D gene (5 bases). Germline V lookup: CDR1 MDHEN, CDR2 SYDVKM. Trimming cost V 4 bases and J 4 bases, with 12 bases left between them. The CDR3 consists of 14 residues. The CDR3 DNA is TGTGCCAGCAGTTCCGGGGAGACCCCAGATACGCAGTATTTT. This codes for CASSSGETPDTQYF.

The chain uses TRBV5-5 and TRBJ2-7, with 9 bases matching TRBD2. V dropped 1 base and J dropped 2; count of bases not matched to a gene: 7. Germline values: CDR1 SGHKS, CDR2 YYEKEE (reference sequence). This CDR3 contains 16 residues. CDR3 loop: CASSLWVSGRTYEQYF. DNA of the CDR3: TGTGCCAGCAGCTTGTGGGTTAGCGGGAGAACCTACGAGCAGTACTTC.

This sequence joins TRBV10-3 and TRBJ2-7, with 7 bases identical to TRBD2. Germline CDR1 and CDR2: ENHRY and SYGVKD. V lost 5 bases and J lost 3; bases outside the gene matches: 4. CDR3 length: 13 amino acids. The CDR3 sequence: CAISPGLLYEQYF. CDR3 bases: TGTGCCATCAGTCCGGGACTACTCTACGAGCAGTACTTC.

V usage is TRBV27 and J usage is TRBJ2-1; the D call may be TRBD1 or TRBD2 (5 bases each). The CDR3 spans 15 residues. Germline-derived CDR1 and CDR2 are MNHEY and SMNVEV (reference sequence). The ends were cut back, 3 bases at V and 8 bases at J, with 17 bases in the middle. CDR3 in DNA: TGTGCCAGCAGTTTTAACCTTTGGGGGAACGATGAGCAGTTCTTC. As protein: CASSFNLWGNDEQFF.

The chain uses TRBV7-9 and TRBJ2-5; 7 nucleotides line up with TRBD1. Unmatched junction bases numbered 6, after V lost 4 bases and J lost 4 bases. The CDR3 runs 14 residues. Germline CDR1 and CDR2: SEHNR and FQNEAQ (reference sequence). CDR3 sequence: CASSYRGPPETQYF. The CDR3 coding sequence is TGTGCCAGCAGCTACAGGGGCCCCCCAGAGACCCAGTACTTC.

To note about this clone: This likely traces to a read error, being one base from a far larger clone. The chain uses TRBV7-6 and TRBJ2-3; no reliable D call. Per germline, CDR1 SGHVS and CDR2 FNYEAQ. The CDR3 is made up of 12 amino acids. The V and J ends lost 0 bases and 4 bases respectively, with 2 bases between them. CDR3 coding DNA: TGTGCCAGCAGCTTAGCGGCAGATACGCAGTATTTT. Translating gives CASSLAADTQYF.

The rearrangement uses TRBV2 and TRBJ2-7; TRBD2 agrees at 8 bases. This CDR3 comprises 15 residues. Germline CDR1 is SNHLY and CDR2 is FYNNEI. The trim removed 6 bases at V and 1 base at J, leaving 8 bases unmatched. The CDR3 sequence: CASRESGGGSYEQYF. CDR3 bases: TGTGCCAGCAGGGAAAGCGGGGGTGGGTCCTACGAGCAGTACTTC.

The chain is built from TRBV9 and TRBJ1-2, with a possible D match to TRBD1 (5 bases). CDR3 length: 16 amino acids. Germline V gene lookup returns CDR1 SGDLS and CDR2 YYNGEE. V was clipped by 4 bases and J by 8 bases, with 24 bases between them. For the CDR3, the DNA is TGTGCCAGCAGCCCCTCTCTTATGGGGGGGACGAAGGGCTACACCTTC. Protein product: CASSPSLMGGTKGYTF.

This rearrangement joins TRBV27 to TRBJ2-7, with D possibly called TRBD1 or TRBD2 (5 bases each). Germline V lookup: CDR1 MNHEY, CDR2 SMNVEV (reference sequence). V was trimmed by 5 bases and J by 4 bases, leaving 15 bases between them. The CDR3 has 14 residues. The CDR3 bases are TGTGCCAGCAGTCCCGGGACCGCCGAGTACGAGCAGTACTTC. Protein sequence: CASSPGTAEYEQYF.

This clone occurred once. Other DNA sequences in this sample translate to the same CDR3. This chain uses TRBV9 with TRBJ2-3, with D maybe TRBD2 (6 bases). The CDR3 spans 14 residues. Germline loops: CDR1 SGDLS, CDR2 YYNGEE. V was pared by 4 bases and J by 2 bases, with 11 bases between. The CDR3 is CASSPGGTTDTQYF. CDR3 in DNA: TGTGCCAGCAGCCCGGGCGGGACCACAGATACGCAGTATTTT.

This clone was seen ten or more times. CDR3 sequence reads: CASSGTPGQGAETQYF. In DNA, the CDR3 is TGTGCCAGCAGCGGAACCCCGGGACAGGGAGCAGAGACCCAGTACTTC. The chain has TRBV7-9 and TRBJ2-5; TRBD1 agrees at 9 bases. Looked up from germline, CDR1 is SEHNR and CDR2 is FQNEAQ (reference sequence). V was clipped by 5 bases and J by 4 bases; unmatched bases: 11. CDR3 length equals 16 residues.